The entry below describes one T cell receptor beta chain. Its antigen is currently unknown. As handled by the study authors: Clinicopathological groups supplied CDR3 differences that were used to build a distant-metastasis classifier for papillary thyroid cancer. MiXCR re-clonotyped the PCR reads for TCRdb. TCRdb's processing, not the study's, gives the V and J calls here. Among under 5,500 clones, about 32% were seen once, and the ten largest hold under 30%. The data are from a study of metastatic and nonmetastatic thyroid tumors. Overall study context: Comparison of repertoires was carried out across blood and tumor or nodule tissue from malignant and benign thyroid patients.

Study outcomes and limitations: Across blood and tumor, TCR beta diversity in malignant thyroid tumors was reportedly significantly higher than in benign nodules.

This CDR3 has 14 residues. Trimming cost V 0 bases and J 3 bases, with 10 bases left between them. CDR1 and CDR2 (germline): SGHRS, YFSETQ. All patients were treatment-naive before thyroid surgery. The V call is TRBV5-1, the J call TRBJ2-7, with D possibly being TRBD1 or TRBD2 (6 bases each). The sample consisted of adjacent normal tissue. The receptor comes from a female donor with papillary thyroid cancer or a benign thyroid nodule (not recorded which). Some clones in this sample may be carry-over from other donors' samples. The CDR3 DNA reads TGCGCCAGCAGCTTGGGTGGGGGGCTCTACGAGCAGTACTTC. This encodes CASSLGGGLYEQYF.